The rows below give T cell receptor beta chains drawn from one sample of a study of T cell responses to AZD1222 COVID-19 vaccine. TCRdb's copy holds only in-frame clones and misses some; the assay was immunoSEQ multiplex PCR. The profile covers over 120,000 clones, with more than 85% appearing a single time and 10% to 15% taken by the ten largest. Specimen: peripheral blood, collected after recovery from COVID-19. These receptors were obtained from an adult who had recovered from COVID-19. The CDR3 runs from the conserved cysteine through the conserved F or W. A D gene is named only where the DNA matches it firmly. Clone size appears in some rows only: once, few, many, or a class for an expanded clone.

V: TRBV28; D: NA; size: NA; J: TRBJ1-2; DNA: TGTGCCAGCAGTTTGGGCAGTGGCTACACCTTC; CDR3: CASSLGSGYTF
V: TRBV6-5; D: TRBD1; size: NA; J: TRBJ1-4; DNA: TGTGCCAGCAGACCCCCGACAGGGGATCAAGCCCAACTGTTTTTT; CDR3: CASRPPTGDQAQLFF
V: TRBV6-5; D: NA; size: once; J: TRBJ2-3; DNA: TGTGCCAGCGGGACGCCTAGCACAGATACGCAGTATTTT; CDR3: CASGTPSTDTQYF
V: TRBV18; D: TRBD2; size: NA; J: TRBJ2-7; DNA: TGTGCCAGCTCACCAGAGACTAGCGGAACCTACGAGCAGTACTTC; CDR3: CASSPETSGTYEQYF
V: TRBV6-5; D: NA; size: NA; J: TRBJ1-1; DNA: TGTGCCAGCAGTTACTCGAATCGACCCCACACTGAAGCTTTCTTT; CDR3: CASSYSNRPHTEAFF
V: TRBV27; D: TRBD1; size: NA; J: TRBJ2-1; DNA: TGTGCCAGCAGCACCACAGGGGGTTCCTACAATGAGCAGTTCTTC; CDR3: CASSTTGGSYNEQFF
V: TRBV7-9; D: NA; size: NA; J: TRBJ1-5; DNA: TGTGCCAGCAGCCGAGCCAGTAATCAGCCCCAGCATTTT; CDR3: CASSRASNQPQHF
V: TRBV3-1/TRBV3-2; D: NA; size: NA; J: TRBJ2-7; DNA: TGTGCCAGCAGCCAAGAAAGGGAAGAGCAGTACTTC; CDR3: CASSQEREEQYF
V: TRBV11-3; D: TRBD2; size: NA; J: TRBJ2-1; DNA: TGTGCCAGCAGCTTAGGGACTAGTTCTTACAATGAGCAGTTCTTC; CDR3: CASSLGTSSYNEQFF
V: TRBV9; D: NA; size: once; J: TRBJ1-1; DNA: TGTGCCAGCAGCTTCCACGGGACAAGGAACACTGAAGCTTTCTTT; CDR3: CASSFHGTRNTEAFF
V: TRBV5-1; D: TRBD1; size: NA; J: TRBJ2-7; DNA: TGCGCCAGCAAGGGGGACAGGCCCTACGAGCAGTACTTC; CDR3: CASKGDRPYEQYF
V: TRBV5-4; D: NA; size: NA; J: TRBJ1-1; DNA: TGTGCCAGCAGCTCGAGGCCGGGGGCGGCGAACACTGAAGCTTTCTTT; CDR3: CASSSRPGAANTEAFF
V: TRBV14; D: TRBD1; size: NA; J: TRBJ1-2; DNA: TGTGCCAGCAGCCAAGTTAGAGGGGGCGGTGGCTACACCTTC; CDR3: CASSQVRGGGGYTF
V: TRBV4-1; D: NA; size: NA; J: TRBJ1-1; DNA: TGCGCCAGCAGCCAAGAACCGGGGTTCCCTGAAGCTTTCTTT; CDR3: CASSQEPGFPEAFF
V: TRBV5-8; D: NA; size: NA; J: TRBJ2-1; DNA: TGTGCCAGCAGCTTTGGCACTCGACGGGACGGCGGCGAGCAGTTCTTC; CDR3: CASSFGTRRDGGEQFF
V: TRBV5-1; D: NA; size: NA; J: TRBJ2-1; DNA: TGCGCCAGCAGCCTCATAGATTACAATGAGCAGTTCTTC; CDR3: CASSLIDYNEQFF
V: TRBV18; D: NA; size: NA; J: TRBJ1-1; DNA: TGTGCCAGCTCACCTCTGGAGGGGGGCACTGAAGCTTTCTTT; CDR3: CASSPLEGGTEAFF
V: TRBV6-6; D: TRBD1; size: NA; J: TRBJ1-1; DNA: TGTGCCAGTTCTAAGGACAGGGACGGCACTGAAGCTTTCTTT; CDR3: CASSKDRDGTEAFF
V: TRBV2; D: TRBD1; size: NA; J: TRBJ2-1; DNA: TGTGCCAGCAGCGCCCTCAGGGGGAGCAATGAGCAGTTCTTC; CDR3: CASSALRGSNEQFF
V: TRBV20-1; D: TRBD2; size: NA; J: TRBJ2-7; DNA: TGCAGTGCTAGTGAGACTAGCGGGGATCCCTACGAGCAGTACTTC; CDR3: CSASETSGDPYEQYF
V: TRBV27; D: TRBD2; size: NA; J: TRBJ2-2; DNA: TGTGCCAGCCATGCGGGAGGGTTATTTAACACCGGGGAGCTGTTTTTT; CDR3: CASHAGGLFNTGELFF
V: TRBV9; D: TRBD2; size: NA; J: TRBJ2-4; DNA: TGTGCCAGCAGCGTAGGGGCTAGCGGGAGGGCCACAAACATTCAGTACTTC; CDR3: CASSVGASGRATNIQYF
V: TRBV5-4; D: NA; size: NA; J: TRBJ1-2; DNA: TGTGCCAGCAGCTCCACGGGCAGGTTCTATGGCTACACCTTC; CDR3: CASSSTGRFYGYTF
V: TRBV28; D: NA; size: NA; J: TRBJ2-7; DNA: TGTGCCAGCAGTTTATTGGACGTAACCTACGAGCAGTACTTC; CDR3: CASSLLDVTYEQYF
V: TRBV19; D: NA; size: NA; J: TRBJ1-5; DNA: TGTGCCAGTAGCGGACAGCTCAATCAGCCCCAGCATTTT; CDR3: CASSGQLNQPQHF
V: TRBV27; D: TRBD1; size: NA; J: TRBJ2-2; DNA: TGTGCCAGCCCACCCGGGACAGTCAACACCGGGGAGCTGTTTTTT; CDR3: CASPPGTVNTGELFF
V: TRBV3-1/TRBV3-2; D: NA; size: NA; J: TRBJ2-1; DNA: TGTGCCAGCAGCCAAGATCCCGCCGGGACGGTGGGGCCGTACAATGAGCAGTTCTTC; CDR3: CASSQDPAGTVGPYNEQFF
V: TRBV4-1; D: TRBD1; size: NA; J: TRBJ1-2; DNA: TGCGCCAGCAGCCAAGTCTTCGGACAGGGGACCCTATATGGCTACACCTTC; CDR3: CASSQVFGQGTLYGYTF
V: TRBV9; D: NA; size: NA; J: TRBJ2-7; DNA: TGTGCCAGCAGCGTAGGGGCAGAAAGCTCCTACGAGCAGTACTTC; CDR3: CASSVGAESSYEQYF
V: TRBV11-2; D: TRBD1; size: NA; J: TRBJ1-2; DNA: TGTGCCAGCAGAAAAATGTGGACAACAGGGGGCAGCGGGGGCTACACCTTC; CDR3: CASRKMWTTGGSGGYTF
V: TRBV24-1; D: TRBD1; size: NA; J: TRBJ1-1; DNA: TGTGCCACCAGTGATTCGACAGGGGTAGACACTGAAGCTTTCTTT; CDR3: CATSDSTGVDTEAFF
V: TRBV10-3; D: TRBD1; size: NA; J: TRBJ1-1; DNA: TGTGCCATCAGTGTGCATCAGGGGGATGTCACTGAAGCTTTCTTT; CDR3: CAISVHQGDVTEAFF
V: TRBV28; D: TRBD1; size: NA; J: TRBJ2-7; DNA: TGTGCCAGCAGTACGCCCACGGGACAGGGACGCGAGCAGTACTTC; CDR3: CASSTPTGQGREQYF
V: TRBV4-1; D: NA; size: NA; J: TRBJ2-5; DNA: TGCGCCAGCAGCCGAACAGGGTTGGAGACCCAGTACTTC; CDR3: CASSRTGLETQYF
V: TRBV6-4; D: NA; size: NA; J: TRBJ2-3; DNA: TGTGCCAGCAGTGACTCTCCCACAGTCTCAGATACGCAGTATTTT; CDR3: CASSDSPTVSDTQYF
V: TRBV5-1; D: NA; size: NA; J: TRBJ2-1; DNA: TGCGCCAGCAGCTTGGGGGGAGCCTACAATGAGCAGTTCTTC; CDR3: CASSLGGAYNEQFF
V: TRBV28; D: NA; size: NA; J: TRBJ2-1; DNA: TGTGCCAGCAGTTTAGAGTACAATGAGCAGTTCTTC; CDR3: CASSLEYNEQFF
V: TRBV6-6; D: TRBD1; size: NA; J: TRBJ1-1; DNA: TGTGCCAGCGCGGACAGGGGGCGGGACACTGAAGCTTTCTTT; CDR3: CASADRGRDTEAFF
V: TRBV25-1; D: NA; size: once; J: TRBJ2-3; DNA: TGTGCCAGCAGTGATCGAAAACCGGGACTTTCTCCAGATACGCAGTATTTT; CDR3: CASSDRKPGLSPDTQYF
V: TRBV11-3; D: NA; size: NA; J: TRBJ2-1; DNA: TGTGCCAGCAGCTTAGGCCGGACTTCTAATGAGCAGTTCTTC; CDR3: CASSLGRTSNEQFF
V: TRBV2; D: NA; size: NA; J: TRBJ2-7; DNA: TGTGCCAGCAGTTTAAAATACTACGAGCAGTACTTC; CDR3: CASSLKYYEQYF
V: TRBV25-1; D: TRBD2; size: NA; J: TRBJ2-7; DNA: TGTGCCAGCAGTGTGGTAGCGGGAGGGCCTAGCGACGAGCAGTACTTC; CDR3: CASSVVAGGPSDEQYF
V: TRBV5-1; D: NA; size: NA; J: TRBJ1-5; DNA: TGCGCCAGCAGGGTTATTATGAGGAAGTGGCATCAGCCCCAGCATTTT; CDR3: CASRVIMRKWHQPQHF
V: TRBV23-1; D: NA; size: once; J: TRBJ2-4; DNA: TGCGCCAGCAGTCAAGTTAAGGTGGACGAGGCCAAAAACATTCAGTACTTC; CDR3: CASSQVKVDEAKNIQYF
V: TRBV29-1; D: NA; size: NA; J: TRBJ1-1; DNA: TGCAGCGTTGAAGCGGGGGGCAATGAAGCTTTCTTT; CDR3: CSVEAGGNEAFF
V: TRBV7-9; D: TRBD2; size: once; J: TRBJ2-2; DNA: TGTGCCAGCAGCCAGGGACTAGCGGGAGCCGGGGAGCTGTTTTTT; CDR3: CASSQGLAGAGELFF
V: TRBV11-1; D: NA; size: NA; J: TRBJ1-1; DNA: TGTGCCAGCAGCTTTGGATACGGCACTGAAGCTTTCTTT; CDR3: CASSFGYGTEAFF
V: TRBV2; D: NA; size: NA; J: TRBJ2-7; DNA: TGTGCCAGCAGCCTGACGGGCGGTTCCAATTCTTTTCTCTACGAGCAGTACTTC; CDR3: CASSLTGGSNSFLYEQYF
V: TRBV4-1; D: TRBD1; size: NA; J: TRBJ2-7; DNA: TGCGCCAGCAGCCAAGAAGCGGGACAGGGTTACGAGCAGTACTTC; CDR3: CASSQEAGQGYEQYF
V: TRBV11-3; D: TRBD2; size: NA; J: TRBJ2-1; DNA: TGTGCCAGCAGCTTTAGAAGCGGGAGTAGGGATGAGCAGTTCTTC; CDR3: CASSFRSGSRDEQFF
V: TRBV6-5; D: TRBD1; size: NA; J: TRBJ2-7; DNA: TGTGCCAGCAGTTACGGGACAGGAGACGAGCAGTACTTC; CDR3: CASSYGTGDEQYF
V: TRBV29-1; D: NA; size: NA; J: TRBJ1-1; DNA: TGCAGCGTTGTCCCCGAGTACGCTGAAGCTTTCTTT; CDR3: CSVVPEYAEAFF